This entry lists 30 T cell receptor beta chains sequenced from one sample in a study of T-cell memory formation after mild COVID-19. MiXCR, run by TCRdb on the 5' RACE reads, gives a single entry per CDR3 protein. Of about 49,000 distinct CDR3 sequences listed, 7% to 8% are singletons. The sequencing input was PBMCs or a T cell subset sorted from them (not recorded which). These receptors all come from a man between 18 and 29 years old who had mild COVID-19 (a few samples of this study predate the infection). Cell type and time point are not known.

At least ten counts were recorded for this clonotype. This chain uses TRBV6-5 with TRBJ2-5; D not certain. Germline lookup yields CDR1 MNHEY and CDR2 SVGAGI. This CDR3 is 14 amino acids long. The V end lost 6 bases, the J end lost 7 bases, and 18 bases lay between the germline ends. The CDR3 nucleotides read TGTGCCAGCAGCCGAACGGCGGTAATCGGGACCCAGTACTTC. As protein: CASSRTAVIGTQYF.

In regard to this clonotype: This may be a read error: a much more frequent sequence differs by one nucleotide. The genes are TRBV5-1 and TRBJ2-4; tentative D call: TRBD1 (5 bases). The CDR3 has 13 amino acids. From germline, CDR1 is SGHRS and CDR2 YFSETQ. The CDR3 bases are TGCGCCAGCAGCATTTCGGACAAAAACCTTCAGTACTTC. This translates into CASSISDKNLQYF.

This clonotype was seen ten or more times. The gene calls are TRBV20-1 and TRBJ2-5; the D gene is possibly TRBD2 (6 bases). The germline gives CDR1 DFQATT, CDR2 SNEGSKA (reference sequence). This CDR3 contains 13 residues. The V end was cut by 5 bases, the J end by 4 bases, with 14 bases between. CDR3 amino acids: CSAGGPTGETQYF. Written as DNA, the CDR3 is TGCAGTGCTGGAGGGCCCACCGGAGAGACCCAGTACTTC.

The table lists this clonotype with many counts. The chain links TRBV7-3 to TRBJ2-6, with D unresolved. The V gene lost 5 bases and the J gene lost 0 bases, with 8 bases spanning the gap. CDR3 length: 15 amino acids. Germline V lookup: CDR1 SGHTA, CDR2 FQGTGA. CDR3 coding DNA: TGTGCCAGCAGCAAACAGAGCTCTGGGGCCAACGTCCTGACTTTC. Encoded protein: CASSKQSSGANVLTF.

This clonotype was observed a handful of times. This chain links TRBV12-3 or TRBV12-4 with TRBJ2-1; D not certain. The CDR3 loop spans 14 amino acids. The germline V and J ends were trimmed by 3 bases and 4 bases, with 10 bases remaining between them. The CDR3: CASSFRVAYNEQFF. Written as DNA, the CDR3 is TGTGCCAGCAGTTTTCGGGTTGCTTACAATGAGCAGTTCTTC.

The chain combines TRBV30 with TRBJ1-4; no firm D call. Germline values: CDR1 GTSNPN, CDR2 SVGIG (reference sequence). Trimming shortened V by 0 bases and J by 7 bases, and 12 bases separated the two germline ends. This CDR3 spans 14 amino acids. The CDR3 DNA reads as TGTGCCTGGAGTGTAGGAGGGTACGGTGAAAAACTGTTTTTT. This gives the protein CAWSVGGYGEKLFF.

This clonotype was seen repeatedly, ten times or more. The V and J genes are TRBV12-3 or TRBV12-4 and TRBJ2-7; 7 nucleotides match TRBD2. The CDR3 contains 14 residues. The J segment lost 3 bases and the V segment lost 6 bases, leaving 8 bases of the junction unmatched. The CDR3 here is CASSSRTGGYEQYF. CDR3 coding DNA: TGTGCCAGCAGCTCCCGGACGGGGGGCTACGAGCAGTACTTC.

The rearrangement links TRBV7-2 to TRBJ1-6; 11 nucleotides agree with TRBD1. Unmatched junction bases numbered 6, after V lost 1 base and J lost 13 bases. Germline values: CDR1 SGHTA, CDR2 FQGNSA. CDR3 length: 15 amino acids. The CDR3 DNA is TGTGCCAGCAGCTTAGTGGGGACAGGGGGAATCCCCCTCCACTTT. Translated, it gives CASSLVGTGGIPLHF.

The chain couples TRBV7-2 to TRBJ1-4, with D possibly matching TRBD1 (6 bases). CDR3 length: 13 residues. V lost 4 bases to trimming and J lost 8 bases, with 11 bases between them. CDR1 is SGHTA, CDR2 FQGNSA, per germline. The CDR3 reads CASSSGTREKLFF. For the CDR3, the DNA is TGTGCCAGCAGCTCGGGGACAAGGGAAAAACTGTTTTTT.

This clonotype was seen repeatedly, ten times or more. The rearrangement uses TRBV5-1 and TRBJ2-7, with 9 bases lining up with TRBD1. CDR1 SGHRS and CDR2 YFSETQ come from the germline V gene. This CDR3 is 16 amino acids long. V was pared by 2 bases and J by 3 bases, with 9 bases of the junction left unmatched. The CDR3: CASSFEQGAVIYEQYF. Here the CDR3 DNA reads TGCGCCAGCAGCTTCGAACAGGGGGCAGTTATCTACGAGCAGTACTTC.

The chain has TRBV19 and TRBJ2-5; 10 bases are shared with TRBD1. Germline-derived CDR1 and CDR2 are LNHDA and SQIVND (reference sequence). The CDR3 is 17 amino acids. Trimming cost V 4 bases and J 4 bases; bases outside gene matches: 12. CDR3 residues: CASSRAPGQGSGETQYF. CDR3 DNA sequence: TGTGCCAGTAGTAGAGCTCCGGGACAGGGGTCAGGAGAGACCCAGTACTTC.

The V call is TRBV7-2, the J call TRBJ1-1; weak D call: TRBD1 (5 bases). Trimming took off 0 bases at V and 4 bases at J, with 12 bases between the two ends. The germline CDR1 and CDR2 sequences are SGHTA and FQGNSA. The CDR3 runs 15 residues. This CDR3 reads CASSLAAGSGTEAFF. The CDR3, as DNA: TGTGCCAGCAGCTTAGCGGCAGGGTCGGGCACTGAAGCTTTCTTT. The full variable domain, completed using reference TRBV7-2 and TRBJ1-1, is GAGVSQSPSNKVTEKGKDVELRCDPISGHTALYWYRQSLGQGLEFLIYFQGNSAPDKSGLPSDRFSAERTGGSVSTLTIQRTQQEDSAVYLCASSLAAGSGTEAFFGQGTRLTVV.

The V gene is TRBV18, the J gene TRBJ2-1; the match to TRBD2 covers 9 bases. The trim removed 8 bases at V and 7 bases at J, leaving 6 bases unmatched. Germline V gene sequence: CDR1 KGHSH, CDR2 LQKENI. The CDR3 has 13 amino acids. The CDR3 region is CASLELAGNEQFF. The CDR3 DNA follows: TGTGCCAGCCTAGAACTAGCGGGTAATGAGCAGTTCTTC.

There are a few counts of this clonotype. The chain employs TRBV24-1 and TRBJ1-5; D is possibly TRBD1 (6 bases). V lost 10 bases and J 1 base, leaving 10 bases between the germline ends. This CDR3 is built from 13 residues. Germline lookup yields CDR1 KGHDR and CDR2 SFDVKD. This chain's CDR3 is CATGGYSNQPQHF. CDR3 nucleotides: TGTGCCACAGGGGGGTACAGCAATCAGCCCCAGCATTTT.

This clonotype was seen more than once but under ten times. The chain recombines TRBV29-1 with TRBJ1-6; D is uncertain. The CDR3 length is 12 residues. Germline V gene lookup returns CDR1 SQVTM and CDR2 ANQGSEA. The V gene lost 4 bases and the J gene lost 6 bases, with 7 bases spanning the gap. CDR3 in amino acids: CSVADGNSPLHF. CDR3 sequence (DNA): TGCAGCGTTGCTGACGGTAATTCACCCCTCCACTTT.

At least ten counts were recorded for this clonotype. CDR3 residues: CASSEGQGGGYTF. The CDR3 DNA reads as TGTGCCAGCAGCGAGGGACAGGGAGGTGGCTACACCTTC. The rearrangement links TRBV7-2 to TRBJ1-2; 9 bases match TRBD1. Germline CDR1 is SGHTA and CDR2 is FQGNSA. V gave up 5 bases and J gave up 7 bases; unmatched junction bases: 5. The CDR3 loop spans 13 amino acids.

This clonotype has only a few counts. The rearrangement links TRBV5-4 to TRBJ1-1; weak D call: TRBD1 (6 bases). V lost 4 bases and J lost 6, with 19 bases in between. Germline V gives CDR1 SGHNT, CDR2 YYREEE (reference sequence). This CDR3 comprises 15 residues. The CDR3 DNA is TGTGCCAGCAGCGTAGATCAGGGGTTACTCGCTGAAGCTTTCTTT. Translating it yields CASSVDQGLLAEAFF.

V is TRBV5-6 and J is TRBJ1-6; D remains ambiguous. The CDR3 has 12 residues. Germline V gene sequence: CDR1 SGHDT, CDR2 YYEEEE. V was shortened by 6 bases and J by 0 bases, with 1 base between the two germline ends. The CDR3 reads CASTSYNSPLHF. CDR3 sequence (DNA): TGTGCCAGCACCTCCTATAATTCACCCCTCCACTTT.

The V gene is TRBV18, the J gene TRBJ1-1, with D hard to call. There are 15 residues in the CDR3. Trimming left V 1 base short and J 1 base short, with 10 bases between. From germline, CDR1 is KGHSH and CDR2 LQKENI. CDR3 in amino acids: CASSPRTDPNTEAFF. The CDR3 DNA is TGTGCCAGCTCACCACGAACAGACCCGAACACTGAAGCTTTCTTT. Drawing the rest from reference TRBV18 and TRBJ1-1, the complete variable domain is NAGVMQNPRHLVRRRGQEARLRCSPMKGHSHVYWYRQLPEEGLKFMVYLQKENIIDESGMPKERFSAEFPKEGPSILRIQQVVRGDSAAYFCASSPRTDPNTEAFFGQGTRLTVV.

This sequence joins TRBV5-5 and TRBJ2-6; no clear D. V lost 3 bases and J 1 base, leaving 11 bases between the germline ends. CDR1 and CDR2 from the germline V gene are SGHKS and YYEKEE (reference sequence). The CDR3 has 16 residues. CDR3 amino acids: CASSSRTNSGANVLTF. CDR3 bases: TGTGCCAGCAGCTCGAGGACCAATTCTGGGGCCAACGTCCTGACTTTC. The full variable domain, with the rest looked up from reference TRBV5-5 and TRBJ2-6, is DAGVTQSPTHLIKTRGQQVTLRCSPISGHKSVSWYQQVLGQGPQFIFQYYEKEERGRGNFPDRFSARQFPNYSSELNVNALLLGDSALYLCASSSRTNSGANVLTFGAGSRLTVL.

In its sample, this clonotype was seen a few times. The DNA of the CDR3 is TGTGCCAGCAGCTTAAACCAAGGGCGGCAGGGGAGGAACATTCAGTACTTC. It codes for CASSLNQGRQGRNIQYF. The chain joins TRBV7-9 to TRBJ2-4; TRBD1 or TRBD2 may be the D gene (6 bases each). V was cut by 2 bases and J by 7 bases, with 21 bases left in between. Germline CDR1 is SEHNR and CDR2 is FQNEAQ (reference sequence). This CDR3 has 17 amino acids.

CDR3 in DNA: TGCAGTGCTCGACTACTGACAGGGACGGGAGAGACCCAGTACTTC. Protein product: CSARLLTGTGETQYF. This sequence joins TRBV20-1 and TRBJ2-5; 7 bases are shared with TRBD1. J lost 4 bases, V lost 5 bases, and 13 bases had no gene match. Germline-derived CDR1 and CDR2 are DFQATT and SNEGSKA (reference sequence). The CDR3 covers 15 residues.

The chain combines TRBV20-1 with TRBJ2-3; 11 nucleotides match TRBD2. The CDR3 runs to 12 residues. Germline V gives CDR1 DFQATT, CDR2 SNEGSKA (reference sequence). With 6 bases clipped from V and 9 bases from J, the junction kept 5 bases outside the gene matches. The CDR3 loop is CSARGLADTQYF. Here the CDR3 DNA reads TGCAGTGCCCGGGGACTAGCGGACACGCAGTATTTT.

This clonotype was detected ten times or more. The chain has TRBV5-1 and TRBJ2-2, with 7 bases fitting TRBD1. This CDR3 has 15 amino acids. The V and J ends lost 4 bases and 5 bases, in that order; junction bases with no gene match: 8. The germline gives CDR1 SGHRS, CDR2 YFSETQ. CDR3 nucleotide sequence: TGCGCCAGCAGCGTCGGGGACAGTTGGACCGGGGAGCTGTTTTTT. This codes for CASSVGDSWTGELFF.

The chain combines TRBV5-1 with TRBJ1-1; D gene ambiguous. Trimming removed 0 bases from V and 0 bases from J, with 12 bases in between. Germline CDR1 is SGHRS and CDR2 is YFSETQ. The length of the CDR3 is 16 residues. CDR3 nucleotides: TGCGCCAGCAGCTTGGACCGCAGATTGATGAACACTGAAGCTTTCTTT. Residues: CASSLDRRLMNTEAFF.

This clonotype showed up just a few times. CDR3: CASSPDRINSPLHF. The CDR3 region has the DNA TGTGCCAGCAGCCCGGACAGGATAAATTCACCCCTCCACTTT. The chain joins TRBV6-5 to TRBJ1-6; 7 nucleotides match TRBD1. Trimming cost V 6 bases and J 7 bases; bases outside gene matches: 6. CDR3 length: 14 residues. Germline CDR1 MNHEY, CDR2 SVGAGI.

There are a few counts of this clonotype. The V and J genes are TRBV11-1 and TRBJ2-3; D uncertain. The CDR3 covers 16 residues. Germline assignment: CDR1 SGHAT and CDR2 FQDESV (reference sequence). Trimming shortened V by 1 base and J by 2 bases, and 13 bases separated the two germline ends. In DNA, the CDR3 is TGTGCCAGCAGCTTAGGAACGTCGCAAGACACAGATACGCAGTATTTT. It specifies CASSLGTSQDTDTQYF.

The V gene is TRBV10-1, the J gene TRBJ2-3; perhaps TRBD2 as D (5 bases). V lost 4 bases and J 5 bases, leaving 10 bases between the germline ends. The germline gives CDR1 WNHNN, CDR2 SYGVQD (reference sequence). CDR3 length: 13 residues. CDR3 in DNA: TGCGCCAGCAGTGGGGAGACGGGAGATACGCAGTATTTT. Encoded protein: CASSGETGDTQYF.

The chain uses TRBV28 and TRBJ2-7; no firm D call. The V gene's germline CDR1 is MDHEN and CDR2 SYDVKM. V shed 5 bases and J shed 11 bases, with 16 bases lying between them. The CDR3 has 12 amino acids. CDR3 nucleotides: TGTGCCAGCAGTCCCCCCCTTCGAAGGAAGTACTTC. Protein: CASSPPLRRKYF. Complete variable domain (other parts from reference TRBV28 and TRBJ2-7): DVKVTQSSRYLVKRTGEKVFLECVQDMDHENMFWYRQDPGLGLRLIYFSYDVKMKEKGDIPEGYSVSREKKERFSLILESASTNQTSMYLCASSPPLRRKYFGPGTRLTVT.

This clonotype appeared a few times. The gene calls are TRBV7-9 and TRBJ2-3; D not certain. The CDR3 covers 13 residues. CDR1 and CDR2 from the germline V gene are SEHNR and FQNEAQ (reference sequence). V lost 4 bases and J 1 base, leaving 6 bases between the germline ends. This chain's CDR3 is CASSWGGTDTQYF. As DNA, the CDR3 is TGTGCCAGCAGCTGGGGTGGCACAGATACGCAGTATTTT.